This T cell receptor (beta chain) was identified in a study of beta chain features in type 1 diabetes. Of the isolated RNA, all was reverse transcribed, and so the sequenced material was expressed TCRB transcripts. Method: immunoSEQ multiplex PCR; TCRdb's copy keeps in-frame clones and lacks some. The sample shows 300,000 to 400,000 clones, roughly 8% of them seen only once. This clone has only a few counts. Sequencing was carried out using central memory CD4+ T cells from blood. The receptor's source is a woman between 18 and 30 years old in good health.

CDR3 region: CASSHGMGGVGLNTEAFF. The CDR3 region has the DNA TGTGCCAGCAGCCATGGTATGGGAGGGGTTGGCCTGAACACTGAAGCTTTCTTT. The rearrangement links TRBV4-2 to TRBJ1-1; possibly TRBD1 for D (5 bases). The CDR3 runs 18 residues. The V gene lost 3 bases and the J gene lost 0 bases, with 20 bases spanning the gap. Germline lookup yields CDR1 LGHNA and CDR2 YNFKEQ.